This T cell receptor beta chain was sequenced during a study of T cell repertoires in cytomegalovirus infection. TCRdb processed the reads anew with MiXCR; each CDR3 protein has one entry. The table includes 570,000 or so distinct CDR3 sequences, approximately 40% detected once. CDR1 and CDR2 (germline): SGHTA, FQGNSA. V was trimmed by 5 bases and J by 0 bases, leaving 5 bases between them. The CDR3 extends over 13 amino acids. Details on this clonotype: Its target is not known. This may be a read error: a much more frequent sequence differs by one nucleotide.

This clonotype was sampled from a human donor in good health (CMV status not recorded). Some clones in this sample may be carry-over from other donors' samples. Sequences were derived from cultured PBMCs, sampled from culture after CMV antigen stimulation. The chain is built from TRBV7-2 and TRBJ1-5; D unresolved. For the CDR3, the DNA is TGTGCCAGCAGCGTCTATAGCAATCAGCCCCAGCATTTT. Protein sequence: CASSVYSNQPQHF.